This TCR beta chain comes out of a study of CD8+ T cells in alopecia areata. Overall study findings and caveats: On tofacitinib, scalp and blood still held many of the expanded lesional clones. The study found tofacitinib significantly decreased scalp clonality and expanded CD8+ clones among the top 100.

This clone has just a few counts. Its antigen is not known. The authors extracted RNA and reverse transcribed it into cDNA as the sequencing template. Repertoires were generated with immunoSEQ multiplex PCR, while TCRdb's copy carries only in-frame clones and drops some. The sample consists of about 210,000 clones, over 60% of them appearing once. The treatment is: oral pan-JAK inhibitor, 5-10 mg twice daily. CDR3 length: 15 amino acids. Germline CDR1 SNHLY, CDR2 FYNNEI. Trimming removed 4 bases from V and 6 bases from J, with 16 bases in between. The V gene is TRBV2, the J gene TRBJ1-5, with a weak D call TRBD1 (6 bases). The sample in question was CD4+ T cells sorted from blood, obtained at week 4, from a patient treated with tofacitinib. This TCR came from a human donor with alopecia areata. The CDR3 region is CASSGGGPRSQPQHF. DNA of the CDR3: TGTGCCAGCAGTGGGGGGGGCCCCCGCAGTCAGCCCCAGCATTTT.